This section outlines one TCR beta chain sequence together with its context. Antigen specificity is unknown. TCRdb analysed the RACE reads with MiXCR anew, one entry per CDR3 protein. The sample lists tens of thousands of distinct CDR3 sequences, about 9.3% occurring once. The sample is drawn from a study of human T cells and chemical hapten exposure. Study overall: Skin of the upper inner arm, around 2 cm by around 2 cm, received 2% DPC for sensitization. From small differences in pooled library volume came most of the variation in per-sample TCR yields. Overall study results and limits: With patch test score, the counts of PT1 expanded TCRs showed a positive correlation. Sensitizing to DPC left TCRs with a frequency above 1 in 1000 unaltered.

Trimming removed 5 bases at V and 4 bases at J, with 14 bases between. The length of the CDR3 is 15 residues. Germline CDR1 reads MNHEY; CDR2 reads SMNVEV (reference sequence). The time point here: pre-sensitization, week 0. Treatment specified: therapeutic diphenylcyclopropenone sensitization with weekly scalp DPC. Researchers extracted total RNA from unfractionated whole blood. The TCR sequence derives from a man aged 50-59 years with alopecia areata. Some clones in this sample may be carry-over from other donors' samples. Material: whole blood, obtained in connection with sensitization to the hapten diphenylcyclopropenone (DPC). The chain links TRBV27 to TRBJ2-2, with D perhaps TRBD1 (6 bases). CDR3 amino acids: CASSRGTEITGELFF. DNA of the CDR3: TGTGCCAGCAGTAGGGGGACGGAGATCACCGGGGAGCTGTTTTTT.